The 27 T cell receptor beta chains below all came from one sample that was sequenced in a study of CD8 T cells in Susac syndrome. Random hexamers primed reverse transcription of about 0.5 to 1 ug RNA. TCRdb fed the immunoSEQ multiplex PCR reads into MiXCR, producing one record per CDR3 protein. The sample holds 45,000 to 60,000 distinct CDR3 sequences; around 93% are singletons and the top ten take roughly 0.5%. The sample comprised CD8+ T cells from PBMCs. These receptors were obtained from a human donor with multiple sclerosis.

This chain uses TRBV18 with TRBJ1-1; 12 nucleotides agree with TRBD1. This CDR3 has 13 residues. The junction had 1 base not matched to a gene; V was cut back by 3 bases and J by 8 bases. Looked up from germline, CDR1 is KGHSH and CDR2 is LQKENI. CDR3 region: CASSPGTGGEAFF. The CDR3 DNA follows: TGTGCCAGCTCACCCGGGACAGGGGGCGAAGCTTTCTTT.

The J gene is TRBJ2-7, the V gene TRBV14; D not resolved. CDR1 is SGHDN and CDR2 is FVKESK in the germline V gene. The V end lost 0 bases, the J end lost 12 bases, and 18 bases lay between the germline ends. The CDR3 consists of 14 residues. CDR3 bases: TGTGCCAGCAGCCAAGATTGGGCGGTCCAAGATGTGTACTTC. Amino acid sequence: CASSQDWAVQDVYF.

The chain employs TRBV29-1 and TRBJ2-1; the match to TRBD1 covers 9 bases. Germline values: CDR1 SQVTM, CDR2 ANQGSEA. Trimming cost V 0 bases and J 8 bases; bases outside gene matches: 11. This CDR3 region has 16 residues. CDR3 sequence reads: CSVEDARDRAADEQFF. The CDR3 nucleotides read TGCAGCGTTGAAGATGCTCGGGACAGGGCTGCCGATGAGCAGTTCTTC.

The chain couples TRBV9 to TRBJ2-7, with 8 bases fitting TRBD1. V shed 4 bases and J 3 bases; nucleotides not matched to a gene: 9. Germline-derived CDR1 and CDR2 are SGDLS and YYNGEE. This CDR3 is 15 amino acids long. The DNA of the CDR3 is TGTGCCAGCAGCCCCGAGACAGGGGCATTCTACGAGCAGTACTTC. Translated: CASSPETGAFYEQYF.

The chain has TRBV9 and TRBJ2-7, with D possibly TRBD2 on 6 matching bases. With 0 bases removed from V and 0 bases from J, the gap between germline ends came to 13 bases. CDR1 SGDLS and CDR2 YYNGEE come from the germline V gene. CDR3 length: 16 amino acids. The CDR3 protein is CASSVGISGSSYEQYF. The DNA for the CDR3 is TGTGCCAGCAGCGTAGGGATTAGCGGAAGCTCCTACGAGCAGTACTTC.

This clonotype appeared a single time. The rearrangement links TRBV4-1 to TRBJ2-1, with D hard to call. Germline V CDR1 and CDR2: MGHRA, YSYEKL. The CDR3 loop spans 17 amino acids. V was clipped by 4 bases and J by 0 bases, with 16 bases between them. This chain's CDR3 is CASSPLGTLSSYNEQFF. The CDR3 bases are TGCGCCAGCAGCCCGCTCGGAACCTTAAGCTCCTACAATGAGCAGTTCTTC.

Here the CDR3 DNA reads TGTGCCAGCAGCCTCACTCCGGACAGGACTGAAGCTTTCTTT. Its translation is CASSLTPDRTEAFF. The V and J genes are TRBV6-5 and TRBJ1-1, with 7 bases matching TRBD1. Germline CDR1 and CDR2: MNHEY and SVGAGI. The CDR3 covers 14 residues. Trimming cost V 6 bases and J 5 bases; bases outside gene matches: 9.

Written as DNA, the CDR3 is TGTGCCAGTCAAAGCCTCGAACAGGGCAACACAGATACGCAGTATTTT. This gives the protein CASQSLEQGNTDTQYF. The chain is built from TRBV19 and TRBJ2-3; the D gene is possibly TRBD1 (6 bases). The CDR3 loop spans 16 amino acids. Trimming removed 8 bases from V and 2 bases from J, with 20 bases in between. Looked up from germline, CDR1 is LNHDA and CDR2 is SQIVND (reference sequence).

The chain has TRBV5-1 and TRBJ1-1; D gene unclear. The CDR3 extends over 15 amino acids. Trimming shortened V by 1 base and J by 1 base, and 11 bases separated the two germline ends. Germline V gene lookup returns CDR1 SGHRS and CDR2 YFSETQ. CDR3: CASSLITRGNTEAFF. DNA for the CDR3: TGCGCCAGCAGCTTGATAACGCGAGGGAACACTGAAGCTTTCTTT.

V and J are TRBV5-1 and TRBJ2-2, with no clear D. Looked up from germline, CDR1 is SGHRS and CDR2 is YFSETQ. The CDR3 runs 13 residues. V was trimmed by 0 bases and J by 9 bases, leaving 9 bases between them. As DNA, the CDR3 is TGCGCCAGCAGCTTGGCGGGCCCCCGGGAGCTGTTTTTT. This codes for CASSLAGPRELFF. Variable domain in full (rest from reference TRBV5-1 and TRBJ2-2): KAGVTQTPRYLIKTRGQQVTLSCSPISGHRSVSWYQQTPGQGLQFLFEYFSETQRNKGNFPGRFSGRQFSNSRSEMNVSTLELGDSALYLCASSLAGPRELFFGEGSRLTVL.

The chain's CDR3 is CSVFVATEAFF. CDR3 sequence (DNA): TGCAGCGTGTTTGTGGCCACTGAAGCTTTCTTT. This chain links TRBV29-1 with TRBJ1-1; D gene ambiguous. The germline CDR1 and CDR2 sequences are SQVTM and ANQGSEA. The CDR3 is 11 amino acids. V shed 6 bases and J shed 4 bases, with 9 bases lying between them.

The rearrangement uses TRBV10-3 and TRBJ1-2, with D possibly TRBD1 on 6 matching bases. Trimming removed 10 bases at V and 0 bases at J, with 15 bases between. CDR3 size: 14 residues. Germline V gene sequence: CDR1 ENHRY, CDR2 SYGVKD. The CDR3 sequence: CATTGNPANYGYTF. The CDR3 DNA reads as TGTGCCACCACAGGGAACCCAGCTAACTATGGCTACACCTTC.

V usage is TRBV5-4 and J usage is TRBJ2-5; no reliable D call. Trimming pared 0 bases from V and 0 bases from J, leaving 3 bases between. From germline, CDR1 is SGHNT and CDR2 YYREEE (reference sequence). CDR3 length equals 13 residues. The CDR3 sequence is CASSLEDQETQYF. CDR3 DNA sequence: TGTGCCAGCAGCTTGGAGGACCAAGAGACCCAGTACTTC.

The genes are TRBV5-1 and TRBJ2-1; D is unresolved. Germline-derived CDR1 and CDR2 are SGHRS and YFSETQ. This CDR3 is built from 13 residues. V lost 0 bases to trimming and J lost 3 bases, with 4 bases between them. The CDR3 loop reads CASSLDNYNEQFF. The CDR3 coding sequence is TGCGCCAGCAGCTTGGACAACTACAATGAGCAGTTCTTC.

The rearrangement joins TRBV30 to TRBJ1-5; 7 bases line up with TRBD1. Germline CDR1 GTSNPN, CDR2 SVGIG (reference sequence). This CDR3 has 15 residues. V shed 4 bases, J shed 1 base, and the junction held 7 bases outside the gene matches. CDR3 nucleotide sequence: TGTGCCTGGACCATGGGGACAGCCAGCAATCAGCCCCAGCATTTT. Translation gives CAWTMGTASNQPQHF.

The V call is TRBV20-1, the J call TRBJ2-1, with 8 bases that match TRBD2. Per the germline V gene, CDR1 is DFQATT and CDR2 is SNEGSKA (reference sequence). The CDR3 has 15 residues. The V gene end was trimmed by 0 bases and the J gene end by 8 bases; junction bases not matched to a gene: 9. The CDR3 DNA reads as TGCAGTGCTAGAGATCTCGAGCGGGGGTGGGATGAGCAGTTCTTC. It yields the protein CSARDLERGWDEQFF.

The chain uses TRBV4-1 and TRBJ1-2; a possible D gene is TRBD1 (5 bases). The V gene's germline CDR1 is MGHRA and CDR2 YSYEKL. V shed 1 base and J shed 8 bases, with 14 bases lying between them. This CDR3 spans 14 amino acids. The CDR3 spells CASSQGAGSGGYTF. CDR3 coding DNA: TGCGCCAGCAGCCAAGGGGCAGGGTCGGGCGGCTACACCTTC.

CDR3 nucleotides: TGTGCCAGCACAGGGCTTAACTATGGCTACACCTTC. This codes for CASTGLNYGYTF. The chain combines TRBV19 with TRBJ1-2, with TRBD1 as a possible D gene (6 bases). The CDR3 contains 12 residues. Germline-derived CDR1 and CDR2 are LNHDA and SQIVND (reference sequence). V was cut by 9 bases and J by 1 base, with 9 bases left in between.

This sequence joins TRBV6-5 and TRBJ1-1; D unclear. This CDR3 is 15 amino acids long. Trimming shortened V by 8 bases and J by 2 bases, and 18 bases separated the two germline ends. The germline gives CDR1 MNHEY, CDR2 SVGAGI. CDR3 amino acids: CASVVYATSNTEAFF. As DNA, the CDR3 is TGTGCCAGCGTGGTTTATGCTACATCAAACACTGAAGCTTTCTTT.

This clonotype has only one observation. The rearrangement uses TRBV6-2 or TRBV6-3 and TRBJ1-1, with 10 bases aligning to TRBD1. There are 14 residues in the CDR3. Losses at the gene ends were 5 bases for V and 3 bases for J; bases not matched to a gene: 3. Germline V gives CDR1 MNHEY, CDR2 SVGEGT. CDR3 loop: CASSRTGGDTEAFF. The CDR3 nucleotides are TGTGCCAGCAGTCGGACAGGGGGGGACACTGAAGCTTTCTTT.

This chain links TRBV6-2 or TRBV6-3 with TRBJ2-1, with D unclear. CDR3 length: 13 amino acids. V lost 6 bases and J 5 bases, leaving 11 bases between the germline ends. CDR1 is MNHEY and CDR2 is SVGEGT in the germline V gene. The CDR3 region has the DNA TGTGCCAGCAGCCCTACCTTTAACAATGAGCAGTTCTTC. This gives the protein CASSPTFNNEQFF.

The chain couples TRBV6-6 to TRBJ1-1, with a tentative D call TRBD1 (6 bases). Trimming took off 6 bases at V and 3 bases at J, with 14 bases between the two ends. The germline V gene encodes CDR1 MNHNY and CDR2 SVGAGI (reference sequence). The CDR3 sequence is 14 residues long. CDR3 coding DNA: TGTGCCAGCAGCCCCTGGGGGGCGGACACTGAAGCTTTCTTT. It is translated as CASSPWGADTEAFF.

This clonotype was detected only once. This chain links TRBV25-1 with TRBJ1-4, with no clear D. V lost 8 bases to trimming and J lost 4 bases, with 11 bases between them. The CDR3 sequence is 13 residues long. CDR1 and CDR2 from the germline V gene are MGHDK and SYGVNS. The CDR3 here is CASGPSGNEKLFF. The DNA for the CDR3 is TGTGCCAGCGGACCCAGTGGTAATGAAAAACTGTTTTTT.

The V call is TRBV4-2, the J call TRBJ2-3, with 9 bases identical to TRBD2. This CDR3 has 18 residues. The V gene's germline CDR1 is LGHNA and CDR2 YNFKEQ. Unmatched junction bases numbered 9, after V lost 0 bases and J lost 2 bases. CDR3 sequence: CASSQEGLAQLHTDTQYF. The CDR3 DNA reads TGTGCCAGCAGCCAAGAGGGACTAGCTCAATTACACACAGATACGCAGTATTTT.

The rearrangement joins TRBV7-2 to TRBJ1-2; no definite D call. CDR3 size: 15 residues. V lost 2 bases and J lost 4, with 14 bases in between. CDR1 and CDR2 from the germline V gene are SGHTA and FQGNSA. In nucleotides, the CDR3 is TGTGCCAGCAGCTTAATAGACGGATTCTTCTATGGCTACACCTTC. Protein sequence: CASSLIDGFFYGYTF.

The chain couples TRBV30 to TRBJ2-6, with unresolved D. The length of the CDR3 is 14 residues. Deletions cut 1 base from V and 1 base from J, with 5 bases between. The germline V gene has CDR1 GTSNPN and CDR2 SVGIG (reference sequence). CDR3 loop: CAWSGGSGANVLTF. For the CDR3, the DNA is TGTGCCTGGAGTGGTGGGTCTGGGGCCAACGTCCTGACTTTC. Full variable domain (outside the CDR3, taken from reference TRBV30 and TRBJ2-6): SQTIHQWPATLVQPVGSPLSLECTVEGTSNPNLYWYRQAAGRGLQLLFYSVGIGQISSEVPQNLSASRPQDRQFILSSKKLLLSDSGFYLCAWSGGSGANVLTFGAGSRLTVL.

The V and J genes are TRBV27 and TRBJ1-5; 8 bases match TRBD1. CDR1 MNHEY and CDR2 SMNVEV come from the germline V gene (reference sequence). Germline trimming cut 4 bases from V and 7 bases from J; bases unmatched to any gene: 6. The CDR3 runs to 14 residues. The DNA of the CDR3 is TGTGCCAGCAGTTCACAGGGGGAGTACCAGCCCCAGCATTTT. This gives the protein CASSSQGEYQPQHF.